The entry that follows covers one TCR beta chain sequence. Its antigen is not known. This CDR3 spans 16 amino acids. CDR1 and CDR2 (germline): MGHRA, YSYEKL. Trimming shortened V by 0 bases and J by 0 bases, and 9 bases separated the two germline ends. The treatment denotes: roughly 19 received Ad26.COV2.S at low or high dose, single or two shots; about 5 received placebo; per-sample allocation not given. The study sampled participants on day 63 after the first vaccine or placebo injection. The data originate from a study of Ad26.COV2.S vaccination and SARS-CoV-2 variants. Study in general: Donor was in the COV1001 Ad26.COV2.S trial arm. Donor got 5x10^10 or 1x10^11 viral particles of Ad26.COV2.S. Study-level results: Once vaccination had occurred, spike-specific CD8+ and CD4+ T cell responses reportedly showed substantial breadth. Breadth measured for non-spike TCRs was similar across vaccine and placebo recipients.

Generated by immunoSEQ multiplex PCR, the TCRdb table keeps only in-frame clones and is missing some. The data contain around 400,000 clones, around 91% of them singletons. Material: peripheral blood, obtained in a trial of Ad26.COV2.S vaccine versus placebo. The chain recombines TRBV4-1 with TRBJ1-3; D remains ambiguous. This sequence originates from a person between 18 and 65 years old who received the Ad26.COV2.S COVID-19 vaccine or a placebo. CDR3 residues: CASSQDLPSSGNTIYF. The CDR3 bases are TGCGCCAGCAGCCAAGATTTACCCAGCTCTGGAAACACCATATATTTT.